This passage covers 11 T cell receptor beta chains from one sample sequenced in a study of cytotoxic CD8 clonotypes in ibrutinib-treated CLL. Some clones are missing from TCRdb's copy, which holds only in-frame ones; the method was immunoSEQ multiplex PCR. There are over 100,000 clones in the sample; roughly 88% occur only once, and roughly 2% lies in the top ten. The specimen was PBMCs, collected after 24 months of ibrutinib treatment. The receptor source for this set is a human donor with chronic lymphocytic leukemia.

This chain joins TRBV2 and TRBJ1-2; D not certain. The V gene lost 7 bases and the J gene lost 8 bases, with 14 bases spanning the gap. The germline V gene has CDR1 SNHLY and CDR2 FYNNEI. The CDR3 is 12 residues long. CDR3 sequence (DNA): TGTGCCAGCATGCAACGGATCGAGGGCTACACCTTC. This encodes CASMQRIEGYTF.

The table lists this clone with a count of one. The genes are TRBV4-2 and TRBJ1-1; the D is unclear. Trimming took 4 bases from V and 5 from J, leaving 8 bases between them. Germline lookup yields CDR1 LGHNA and CDR2 YNFKEQ. The CDR3 covers 12 residues. CDR3 nucleotides: TGTGCCAGCAGCCTCGCGGGAACTGAAGCTTTCTTT. This encodes CASSLAGTEAFF.

The genes are TRBV6-5 and TRBJ1-1; D call uncertain. V gave up 1 base and J gave up 1 base, with 13 bases separating them. This CDR3 has 16 residues. Germline values: CDR1 MNHEY, CDR2 SVGAGI. The CDR3 region is CASSYYSGSRNTEAFF. For the CDR3, the DNA is TGTGCCAGCAGTTACTACTCTGGGTCTAGGAACACTGAAGCTTTCTTT.

V and J are TRBV4-3 and TRBJ2-3, with 7 bases that match TRBD2. V shed 2 bases and J 2 bases; nucleotides not matched to a gene: 4. CDR3 length equals 15 residues. Germline V lookup: CDR1 LGHNA, CDR2 YSLEER. The DNA of the CDR3 is TGCGCCAGCAGCCAACAGAGCGGGATCACAGATACGCAGTATTTT. Its protein product is CASSQQSGITDTQYF.

The genes are TRBV9 and TRBJ2-3; weak D call: TRBD1 (6 bases). V was pared by 4 bases and J by 6 bases, with 9 bases between. In germline, CDR1 is SGDLS, CDR2 YYNGEE. CDR3 length: 12 residues. CDR3 DNA: TGTGCCAGCAGCTCAAGGGGGGATACGCAGTATTTT. It specifies CASSSRGDTQYF.

This chain links TRBV27 with TRBJ2-1; D possibly corresponds to TRBD2 (5 bases). Germline values: CDR1 MNHEY, CDR2 SMNVEV (reference sequence). Trimming shortened V by 0 bases and J by 6 bases, and 15 bases separated the two germline ends. The length of the CDR3 is 16 residues. This CDR3 reads CASSLSGKSPFNEQFF. CDR3 nucleotide sequence: TGTGCCAGCAGTTTATCCGGGAAAAGCCCTTTCAATGAGCAGTTCTTC.

This clone was counted between two and nine times. This rearrangement joins TRBV6-1 to TRBJ2-1; D gene uncertain. CDR3 length: 14 amino acids. Trimming removed 7 bases from V and 4 bases from J, with 14 bases in between. The germline V gene encodes CDR1 MNHNS and CDR2 SASEGT. DNA of the CDR3: TGTGCCAGCACCCGGCAGGCGATATACAATGAGCAGTTCTTC. This encodes CASTRQAIYNEQFF.

CDR3 protein: CASSPWTGVDEQYF. The CDR3 DNA reads as TGCGCCAGCAGCCCTTGGACAGGGGTGGACGAGCAGTACTTC. The chain uses TRBV5-1 and TRBJ2-7; 9 positions match TRBD1. Germline CDR1 and CDR2: SGHRS and YFSETQ. J lost 5 bases, V lost 4 bases, and 7 bases had no gene match. The CDR3 loop spans 14 amino acids.

The rearrangement joins TRBV7-9 to TRBJ2-5, with TRBD1 matching 9 bases. The V and J ends lost 5 bases and 5 bases, in that order; junction bases with no gene match: 3. Germline V gene sequence: CDR1 SEHNR, CDR2 FQNEAQ (reference sequence). The CDR3 runs 13 residues. This chain's CDR3 is CASSTDRGETQYF. The CDR3 nucleotides are TGTGCCAGCAGCACCGACAGGGGGGAGACCCAGTACTTC. The full variable domain, rest sourced from reference TRBV7-9 and TRBJ2-5, is DTGVSQNPRHKITKRGQNVTFRCDPISEHNRLYWYRQTLGQGPEFLTYFQNEAQLEKSRLLSDRFSAERPKGSFSTLEIQRTEQGDSAMYLCASSTDRGETQYFGPGTRLLVL.

The V call is TRBV19, the J call TRBJ2-7, with 7 bases lining up with TRBD1. The CDR3 is 16 amino acids. Looked up from germline, CDR1 is LNHDA and CDR2 is SQIVND (reference sequence). Trimming at V came to 5 bases and at J to 2 bases, leaving 12 bases not matched to a gene. The chain's CDR3 is CASSSQTGISTYEQYF. Here the CDR3 DNA reads TGTGCCAGTAGTTCCCAGACAGGGATCTCTACCTACGAGCAGTACTTC.

The J gene is TRBJ2-5, the V gene TRBV28; weak D call: TRBD2 (6 bases). Germline CDR1 reads MDHEN; CDR2 reads SYDVKM. V lost 5 bases and J 3 bases, leaving 16 bases between the germline ends. This CDR3 comprises 15 residues. The CDR3 region has the DNA TGTGCCAGCAGTCCGCCCGGGGTAGCGGAAGAGACCCAGTACTTC. Protein product: CASSPPGVAEETQYF.